The 14 T cell receptor beta chains listed next were all sequenced from one sample in a study of T cell responses to AZD1222 COVID-19 vaccine. TCRdb keeps only in-frame clones here, not all; method: immunoSEQ multiplex PCR. Seen here are around 77,000 clones, around nine tenths observed once, and the top ten hold under 30%. The specimen comprised peripheral blood, sampled on day 0 of AZD1222 vaccination. All receptors derive from an adult in good health.

The chain has TRBV9 and TRBJ2-7; 10 positions agree with TRBD1. Germline assignment: CDR1 SGDLS and CDR2 YYNGEE. CDR3 length: 15 residues. J lost 3 bases, V lost 3 bases, and 6 bases had no gene match. The DNA of the CDR3 is TGTGCCAGCAGCGGACGACAGGGGGCCAACTACGAGCAGTACTTC. Protein sequence: CASSGRQGANYEQYF. Combining the CDR3 with reference TRBV9 and TRBJ2-7 gives the whole variable domain DSGVTQTPKHLITATGQRVTLRCSPRSGDLSVYWYQQSLDQGLQFLIQYYNGEERAKGNILERFSAQQFPDLHSELNLSSLELGDSALYFCASSGRQGANYEQYFGPGTRLTVT.

The rearrangement links TRBV28 to TRBJ1-1; D is possibly TRBD1 (5 bases). Germline V gene sequence: CDR1 MDHEN, CDR2 SYDVKM. This CDR3 is 13 amino acids long. The V gene lost 11 bases and the J gene lost 1 base, with 14 bases spanning the gap. The CDR3 DNA follows: TGTGCCGGCGTGGGGGAGGGGAACACTGAAGCTTTCTTT. Encoded protein: CAGVGEGNTEAFF.

This clone was recorded only once. The J gene is TRBJ2-3, the V gene TRBV6-4; 14 bases align to TRBD2. The CDR3 loop spans 20 amino acids. With V trimmed by 6 bases and J by 5 bases, 19 bases remained unmatched. Germline V gene lookup returns CDR1 MRHNA and CDR2 SNTAGT. DNA for the CDR3: TGTGCCAGCAGAAGCAGCCCGGGACTAGCGGGGGAGGGGGGAGGAGATACGCAGTATTTT. Translated: CASRSSPGLAGEGGGDTQYF.

Here the CDR3 DNA reads TGCAGCGCCTCGGTTAGCGGGGGCCCAGAGACCCAGTACTTC. Translating gives CSASVSGGPETQYF. The chain has TRBV29-1 and TRBJ2-5, with 9 bases identical to TRBD2. Losses at the gene ends were 7 bases for V and 4 bases for J; bases not matched to a gene: 10. CDR3 length: 14 amino acids. Germline V gene sequence: CDR1 SQVTM, CDR2 ANQGSEA.

A single count supports this clone. The chain links TRBV25-1 to TRBJ1-1, with D possibly being TRBD1 (6 bases). The CDR3 spans 13 residues. V lost 6 bases to trimming and J lost 4 bases, with 12 bases between them. Per germline, CDR1 MGHDK and CDR2 SYGVNS. CDR3 sequence (DNA): TGTGCCAGCAGACAGGGTATTGTCACTGAAGCTTTCTTT. Translated: CASRQGIVTEAFF.

The chain links TRBV29-1 to TRBJ2-5, with a tentative D call TRBD1 (6 bases). The germline gives CDR1 SQVTM, CDR2 ANQGSEA. V dropped 4 bases and J dropped 2 bases, with 14 bases sitting between them. CDR3 length equals 14 residues. In nucleotides, the CDR3 is TGCAGCGTTGGCAGGGGTTTAGTGCAAGAGACCCAGTACTTC. Translated: CSVGRGLVQETQYF.

The chain links TRBV7-2 to TRBJ1-2; D is uncertain. The V and J ends lost 0 bases and 6 bases respectively, with 14 bases between them. The CDR3 is 15 amino acids. CDR1 is SGHTA and CDR2 is FQGNSA in the germline V gene. The CDR3 region has the DNA TGTGCCAGCAGCTTAGCCCCCCGGCCGACCGATGGCTACACCTTC. It is translated as CASSLAPRPTDGYTF.

The CDR3 is CASSLAGGLLIQETQYF. CDR3 DNA sequence: TGTGCCAGCAGTCTAGCGGGGGGGCTTTTGATTCAAGAGACCCAGTACTTC. This sequence joins TRBV5-6 and TRBJ2-5; 12 bases agree with TRBD2. The length of the CDR3 is 17 residues. From germline, CDR1 is SGHDT and CDR2 YYEEEE. J lost 2 bases, V lost 5 bases, and 10 bases had no gene match.

This clone has only one observation. This rearrangement joins TRBV28 to TRBJ1-5, with no clear D. Germline CDR1 MDHEN, CDR2 SYDVKM. The CDR3 is made up of 16 amino acids. V lost 8 bases and J 2 bases, leaving 19 bases between the germline ends. Here the CDR3 reads CASANPAVRRNQPQHF. The CDR3 region has the DNA TGTGCCAGCGCCAACCCAGCGGTCAGGCGCAATCAGCCCCAGCATTTT.

CDR3 sequence reads: CASGPYMNTEAFF. The CDR3 DNA reads TGCGCCAGCGGGCCCTATATGAACACTGAAGCTTTCTTT. The genes are TRBV5-1 and TRBJ1-1; D unclear. CDR1 and CDR2 from the germline V gene are SGHRS and YFSETQ. The length of the CDR3 is 13 residues. V lost 7 bases, J lost 0 bases, and 10 bases lay in between.

This chain connects TRBV25-1 to TRBJ1-3; 9 bases map to TRBD1. V was pared by 4 bases and J by 4 bases, with 5 bases of the junction left unmatched. This CDR3 has 15 residues. Germline CDR1 reads MGHDK; CDR2 reads SYGVNS. The CDR3 here is CASSADRGFGNTIYF. CDR3 nucleotide sequence: TGTGCCAGCAGTGCAGACAGGGGGTTCGGAAACACCATATATTTT.

The chain has TRBV6-1 and TRBJ1-1; TRBD1 is a possible D gene (5 bases). The CDR3 extends over 12 amino acids. V lost 5 bases and J 4 bases, leaving 8 bases between the germline ends. Germline V gene lookup returns CDR1 MNHNS and CDR2 SASEGT. The CDR3, as DNA: TGTGCCAGCAGTAACAGGTTCACTGAAGCTTTCTTT. Translation: CASSNRFTEAFF.

The chain carries TRBV9 and TRBJ1-4; D unclear. In germline, CDR1 is SGDLS, CDR2 YYNGEE. The CDR3 sequence is 13 residues long. For the CDR3, the DNA is TGTTACACGAGGCAGAGGGCCGATGAAAAACTGTTTTTT. This codes for CYTRQRADEKLFF.

J is TRBJ2-1 and V is TRBV6-5; D remains ambiguous. The CDR3 runs 16 residues. The germline gives CDR1 MNHEY, CDR2 SVGAGI. V lost 0 bases to trimming and J lost 6 bases, with 15 bases between them. The CDR3 DNA reads TGTGCCAGCAGTTACTCCCCTACCTCCCCCGCCAATGAGCAGTTCTTC. Translating it yields CASSYSPTSPANEQFF.